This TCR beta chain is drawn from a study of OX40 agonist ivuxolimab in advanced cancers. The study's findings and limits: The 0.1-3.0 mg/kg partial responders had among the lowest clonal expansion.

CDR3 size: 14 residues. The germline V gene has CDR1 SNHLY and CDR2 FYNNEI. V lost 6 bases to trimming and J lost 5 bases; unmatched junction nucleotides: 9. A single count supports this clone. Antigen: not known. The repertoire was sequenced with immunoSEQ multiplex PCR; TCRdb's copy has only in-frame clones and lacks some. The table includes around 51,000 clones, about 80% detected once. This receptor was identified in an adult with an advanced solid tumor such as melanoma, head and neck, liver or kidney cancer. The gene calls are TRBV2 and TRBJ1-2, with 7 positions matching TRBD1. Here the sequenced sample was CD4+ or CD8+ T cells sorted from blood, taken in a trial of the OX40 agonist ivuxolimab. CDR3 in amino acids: CASRPGQPPYGYTF. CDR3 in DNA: TGTGCCAGCAGACCGGGACAGCCGCCGTATGGCTACACCTTC.